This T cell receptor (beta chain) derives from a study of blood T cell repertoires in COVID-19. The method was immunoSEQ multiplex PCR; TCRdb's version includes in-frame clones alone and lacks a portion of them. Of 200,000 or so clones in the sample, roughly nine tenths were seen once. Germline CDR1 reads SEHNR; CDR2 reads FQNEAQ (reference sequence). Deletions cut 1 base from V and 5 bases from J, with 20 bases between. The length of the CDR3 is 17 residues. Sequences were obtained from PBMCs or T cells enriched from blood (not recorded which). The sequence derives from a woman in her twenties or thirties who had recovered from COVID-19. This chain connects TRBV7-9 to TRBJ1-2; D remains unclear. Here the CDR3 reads CASSLVPRFQEEYGYTF. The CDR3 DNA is TGTGCCAGCAGCTTAGTGCCCCGGTTTCAAGAGGAGTATGGCTACACCTTC.